This T cell receptor beta chain is drawn from a study of T-cell memory formation after mild COVID-19. Across the study: TCR clustering was largely donor specific. General study results and limits: Clonal second-wave expansions that peaked on day 37 had unconfirmed SARS-CoV-2 specificity. Day 15 to 85 contracting clones showed balanced CD4/CD8; day 15 to 37 expanders favored CD4+.

With respect to this clonotype: Its antigen is unknown.

The V gene's germline CDR1 is SEHNR and CDR2 FQNEAQ (reference sequence). Trimming at V came to 3 bases and at J to 6 bases, leaving 2 bases not matched to a gene. The CDR3 contains 13 residues. 5'RACE with constant-segment primers yielded barcoded, UMI-tagged TCR alpha and TCR beta cDNA libraries. TCRdb redid the calling of the 5' RACE reads with MiXCR, one entry per CDR3 protein. The sample holds around 80,000 distinct CDR3 sequences, 13% seen once. Sequencing was carried out using PBMCs or a T cell subset sorted from them (not recorded which). This clonotype was sampled from a man aged 18 to 29 who had mild COVID-19 (a few samples of this study predate the infection). Cell type and time point are not known. The rearrangement uses TRBV7-9 and TRBJ2-1; 7 bases are a match to TRBD1. The CDR3, as DNA: TGTGCCAGCAGCTTTTACAGGGGCAATGAGCAGTTCTTC. It specifies CASSFYRGNEQFF. Using reference TRBV7-9 and TRBJ2-1 for the parts outside the CDR3, the full variable domain is DTGVSQNPRHKITKRGQNVTFRCDPISEHNRLYWYRQTLGQGPEFLTYFQNEAQLEKSRLLSDRFSAERPKGSFSTLEIQRTEQGDSAMYLCASSFYRGNEQFFGPGTRLTVL.